This T cell receptor (beta chain) was sequenced in a study of spatial heterogeneity in lung cancer. Study-wide findings and caveats: Ubiquitous expanded tumor TCRs appeared in blood more at resection than follow-up.

Time point defined: sample taken at primary tumor resection. Unsorted tumor, nontumor lung tissue or cryopreserved PBMC supplied the whole RNA. V lost 2 bases and J lost 9, with 12 bases in between. The CDR3 totals 13 residues. Each molecule of TCR cDNA was tagged with one unique molecular identifier. TCRdb redid the calling of the 5' RACE reads with MiXCR, one entry per CDR3 protein. The data show tens of thousands of distinct CDR3 sequences, more than 10% seen once. Ten or more counts support this clonotype. What it recognizes is unknown. V usage is TRBV12-3 or TRBV12-4 and J usage is TRBJ2-3; D is uncertain. Sequences were derived from PBMCs, sampled at surgery. This sequence originates from a male donor with early-stage non-small cell lung cancer. CDR3 DNA: TGTGCCAGCAGTTTAAACCCCGCGGAAACGCAGTATTTT. The encoded protein is CASSLNPAETQYF.